This T cell receptor (beta chain) originates from a study of blood T cell repertoires in COVID-19 (dated by TCRdb to the early 2020s). General notes on the study: The collaborator samples originated in the United States, Italy and Spain and spanned the acute and convalescent phases of COVID-19. The material from the prospective study consisted of cDNA or gDNA derived from T cells, B-cell-depleted T cells, or PBMCs. Subjects who had been exposed to COVID-19, were actively infected with it, or had recovered from it provided the deeply sampled blood TCRbeta repertoires that made up the dataset. The repertoires were made available in a free public database intended to serve as a resource for research on the immune response to SARS-CoV-2. Samples came from the ongoing ImmuneRACE study (first 160 participants) plus 1,254 subjects from 6 global collaborators. Nearly every sample came with metadata listing a de-identified subject ID, COVID-19 status, age in years and sex. Where available, HLA class I and class II types were taken from metadata supplied by the sample provider and were not determined by assay-based typing. Overall study outcomes, separate from this receptor: Clinical and demographic metadata were provided uncurated, with the amount varying by source and participant.

The CDR3 holds 13 amino acids from the cysteine to the phenylalanine. Just the 39-base CDR3 DNA is kept, in frame starting at base 1. Trimming takes 2 bases from V and 5 bases from J, and the germline ends sit 9 bases apart. Participants in the prospective study were enrolled through a virtual design, were aged about 18 to 100 years, and lived in under 25 United States geographic areas. In the prospective study, participants were assigned to cohorts based on the clinical history participants reported in a screening survey and a study questionnaire. Recovered participants in ImmuneRACE Cohort 3 were defined as having two consecutive negative NP/OP PCR tests, clearance from a healthcare professional, or resolution of symptoms. Mobile phlebotomists in the prospective study collected whole blood, serum and a nasopharyngeal or oropharyngeal swab from every participant. Over a 2-month period, participants in the prospective study had the option of providing additional blood draws and questionnaires. Before DNA extraction, prospective study blood samples were shipped either frozen or at room temperature.

About this clone itself: Its recognized antigen is unknown. No much larger clone exists at a distance of one base, and base qualities are not known.

The immunoSEQ Assay, a bias-controlled multiplex PCR, was used to amplify TCRbeta CDR3 regions from genomic DNA. Concerning the study's data processing: The number of nucleated cells in each sample was estimated from the amplification of reference gene primers within the assay. To quantify the absolute abundance of each unique TCRbeta CDR3 rearrangement, sequence reads were collapsed and filtered. For each sample, productive Simpson clonality was calculated as the square root of Simpson's diversity index over productive rearrangements. In its TCRdb copy, this immuneACCESS table keeps in-frame sequences only and misses some clones. Where compared with another copy, unresolved V genes explain less than half of these, and the others have no known cause. V, J and clone size derive from that table, while D and trimming were established from the DNA sequence. This sample is represented by 250,000 to 300,000 clones; about 90% of them were singletons. The ten most abundant clones make up less than 2% of the sample.

This TCR came from a woman in her sixties who had recovered from COVID-19. Sequenced input: PBMCs or T cells enriched from blood (not recorded which). The rearrangement combines TRBV12-3 or TRBV12-4 with TRBJ1-2, with TRBD1 as a weak D call on 5 bases. The DNA sequence is given as TGTGCCAGCAGTTTATCACAGGATTATGGCTACACCTTC. This is translated as CASSLSQDYGYTF.